These T cell receptor beta chains were read from a single sample in a study of cytomegalovirus exposure and HLA in healthy donors. Profiled with immunoSEQ multiplex PCR; TCRdb holds only in-frame clones, not every one. The profile shows 150,000 or so clones, 86% of them singletons. The sequenced sample consisted of PBMCs. Every receptor here comes from a man between 18 and 35 years old in good health and CMV-seropositive. Both conserved end residues are trimmed from each CDR3.

CDR3 protein	V gene	CDR3 length	J gene
ASSQEGGVNTEAF	TRBV4-3	13	TRBJ1-1
SAETGTDTQY	TRBV29-1	10	TRBJ2-3
ASSAPLGGAGRTDTQY	TRBV9	16	TRBJ2-3
SVVPPGGSYEQY	TRBV29-1	12	TRBJ2-7
ATSYRTSGAGELF	TRBV15	13	TRBJ2-2
ASSLTGGTQY	TRBV7-9	10	TRBJ2-5
ASRTGGASEVYGYT	TRBV7-2	14	TRBJ1-2
ASSVWTSGAIQETQY	TRBV9	15	TRBJ2-5
ASSIVGTARGSNQPQH	TRBV19	16	TRBJ1-5
ASSYRTGNQPQH	TRBV27	12	TRBJ1-5
ASSLDTGGRGSPLH	TRBV28	14	TRBJ1-6
ASSRGEISYEQY	TRBV11-1	12	TRBJ2-7
SASWGRGNTEAF	TRBV29-1	12	TRBJ1-1
ASSLLEGADQPQH	TRBV7-8	13	TRBJ1-5
ASSRRLAGGEQF	TRBV6-6	12	TRBJ2-1
ASSVGGDATQIIQY	TRBV9	14	TRBJ2-4
ASCTRRGYEQY	TRBV28	11	TRBJ2-7
ASSLARGNTGELF	TRBV7-7	13	TRBJ2-2
ASSQDVGTSGRMTQY	TRBV4-2	15	TRBJ2-3
ASSFSRTGLNEKLF	TRBV5-1	14	TRBJ1-4
ASSEAGGATGELF	TRBV6-4	13	TRBJ2-2
ASSGTGGPYEQY	TRBV5-6	12	TRBJ2-7
AWSDPPQGLPYEAF	TRBV30	14	TRBJ1-1
ASSLVTSGLRELF	TRBV5-1	13	TRBJ2-2
ATSRDKPALGTGDSYEQY	TRBV15	18	TRBJ2-7
ASSPGTSGTGKQY	TRBV27	13	TRBJ2-7
ASSEGLTSGGYEQY	TRBV6-1	14	TRBJ2-7
ASSRAASSADTQY	TRBV5-4	13	TRBJ2-3
ASSYLREGGEQF	TRBV6-6	12	TRBJ2-1
ASSDARGTAEAF	TRBV7-9	12	TRBJ1-1
ASLGGSNTGELF	TRBV7-2	12	TRBJ2-2
ASSPPAAETQY	TRBV5-6	11	TRBJ2-5
ASSSILPGQGGETQY	TRBV5-1	15	TRBJ2-5
ASKLQGAGYEQY	TRBV27	12	TRBJ2-7
ASSLTPRLAGNEQF	TRBV7-3	14	TRBJ2-1
ASSPLWAENGYT	TRBV27	12	TRBJ1-2
ASSRQGSGNTIY	TRBV18	12	TRBJ1-3
ASSHTFTGGQETQY	TRBV4-3	14	TRBJ2-5
ASSATSRGSYNEQF	TRBV9	14	TRBJ2-1
ASSSTGIGEQF	TRBV27	11	TRBJ2-1
ASSPASGKYEQY	TRBV18	12	TRBJ2-7
ASARGPGLGHSGANVLT	TRBV11-2	17	TRBJ2-6
ASSVKQGRLSNEQF	TRBV6-1	14	TRBJ2-1
ASSAGSGTAAGSYNEQF	TRBV7-6	17	TRBJ2-1
ASSFSGENTEAF	TRBV7-6	12	TRBJ1-1
ASTKDRAPDSYEQY	TRBV10-2	14	TRBJ2-7
ASARQGWDTEAF	TRBV10-2	12	TRBJ1-1
ASSPRHGSQETQY	TRBV9	13	TRBJ2-5
ASSQSPAATDTQY	TRBV13	13	TRBJ2-3
STGLAGGPQETQY	TRBV29-1	13	TRBJ2-5
ASRPPSEGNEKLF	TRBV7-9	13	TRBJ1-4
AISGGKLNTEAF	TRBV10-3	12	TRBJ1-1
ASSLAHSEAPLH	TRBV5-1	12	TRBJ1-6
ASSQDEPSNTEAF	TRBV4-3	13	TRBJ1-1
ASSERASGKLDTQY	TRBV2	14	TRBJ2-3